The clone carrying this TCR beta chain was recorded once. V was pared by 7 bases and J by 3 bases, with 13 bases between. Looked up from germline, CDR1 is MDHEN and CDR2 is SYDVKM. This CDR3 spans 14 amino acids. The data derive from a study of cytomegalovirus exposure and HLA in healthy donors. Method: immunoSEQ multiplex PCR; TCRdb's copy keeps in-frame clones and lacks some. Seen here are around 300,000 clones, 70% to 90% observed once, and the top ten hold less than 1.2%. The sequence was obtained from a woman between 18 and 29 years old in good health and CMV-seronegative. Sample: PBMCs. The chain employs TRBV28 and TRBJ1-5; D is perhaps TRBD1 (5 bases). In nucleotides, the CDR3 is TGTGCCAGCATTACCGACAGTTACAATCAGCCCCAGCATTTT. Translating gives CASITDSYNQPQHF.